Below, 17 T cell receptor beta chains from the same sample are listed, as sequenced in a study of cytomegalovirus exposure and HLA in healthy donors. The PCR was carried out with 60 Vbeta primers and 13 Jbeta primers. Using immunoSEQ multiplex PCR, the repertoire was profiled, and TCRdb retains in-frame clones only, with some absent. This sample yields under 200,000 clones, of which roughly 80% are seen a single time; less than 3% belongs to the top ten. The source material was PBMCs. These TCRs come from a female donor in good health and CMV-seronegative.

The chain uses TRBV28 and TRBJ1-5; 7 positions agree with TRBD1. The CDR3 totals 14 residues. CDR1 is MDHEN, CDR2 SYDVKM, per germline. J lost 6 bases, V lost 2 bases, and 4 bases had no gene match. CDR3 sequence (DNA): TGTGCCAGCAGTTTAAGGGCAGGGGGTCAGCCCCAGCATTTT. This translates into CASSLRAGGQPQHF.

This chain connects TRBV9 to TRBJ1-5; D not certain. In germline, CDR1 is SGDLS, CDR2 YYNGEE. V was cut by 2 bases and J by 1 base, with 4 bases left in between. The CDR3 spans 13 residues. The CDR3, as DNA: TGTGCCAGCAGCGTCGGGAGCAATCAGCCCCAGCATTTT. Amino acids: CASSVGSNQPQHF.

This clone occurred a few times. The chain carries TRBV27 and TRBJ2-5; D perhaps matches TRBD1 (8 bases). The better agreement between TRBJ2-7 and the DNA end casts doubt on the J call. CDR1 MNHEY and CDR2 SMNVEV come from the germline V gene (reference sequence). The CDR3 totals 13 residues. The CDR3 DNA follows: TGTGCCAGCAGCAGCACAGGGGGGGGCGAGCAGTACTTC. It is translated as CASSSTGGGEQYF.

The CDR3 DNA is TGTGCCAGCAGCTTTAAGGGACAGGGGGGCGAAAAACTGTTTTTT. Translated, it gives CASSFKGQGGEKLFF. The J gene is TRBJ1-4, the V gene TRBV7-9; 11 bases line up with TRBD1. Germline V gene lookup returns CDR1 SEHNR and CDR2 FQNEAQ (reference sequence). The CDR3 covers 15 residues. The J segment lost 8 bases and the V segment lost 3 bases, leaving 5 bases of the junction unmatched.

This sequence joins TRBV2 and TRBJ1-2; D remains ambiguous. Trimming pared 6 bases from V and 1 base from J, leaving 12 bases between. Per the germline V gene, CDR1 is SNHLY and CDR2 is FYNNEI. CDR3 length equals 14 residues. The CDR3 here is CASSPPGINYGYTF. The DNA of the CDR3 is TGTGCCAGCAGCCCGCCGGGGATTAACTATGGCTACACCTTC.

This clone was picked up a small number of times. V gene TRBV19 combines with J gene TRBJ1-1, with 10 bases identical to TRBD1. The CDR3 has 15 residues. CDR1 and CDR2 (germline): LNHDA, SQIVND (reference sequence). Trimming removed 4 bases from V and 3 bases from J; junction bases left unmatched: 5. The CDR3: CASSTPDRGDTEAFF. The DNA of the CDR3 is TGTGCCAGTAGTACTCCGGACAGGGGGGACACTGAAGCTTTCTTT.

This clone has a handful of counts. Other DNA variants within this sample encode the same CDR3. V and J are TRBV11-3 and TRBJ2-2; possible D gene TRBD1, 7 bases. The CDR3 totals 13 residues. V lost 5 bases and J lost 6, with 10 bases in between. The germline V gene encodes CDR1 SGHNT and CDR2 YENEEA. In nucleotides, the CDR3 is TGTGCCAGCAGCCCCAGGGGGGCCGGGGAGCTGTTTTTT. This gives the protein CASSPRGAGELFF.

The V call is TRBV7-9, the J call TRBJ1-5, with no clear D. The germline V and J ends were trimmed by 5 bases and 0 bases, with 5 bases remaining between them. CDR1 SEHNR and CDR2 FQNEAQ come from the germline V gene (reference sequence). The CDR3 loop spans 13 amino acids. The CDR3 DNA follows: TGTGCCAGCAGCCCCCATAGCAATCAGCCCCAGCATTTT. Protein sequence: CASSPHSNQPQHF. Based on the CDR3 plus reference TRBV7-9 and TRBJ1-5, the full variable domain is DTGVSQNPRHKITKRGQNVTFRCDPISEHNRLYWYRQTLGQGPEFLTYFQNEAQLEKSRLLSDRFSAERPKGSFSTLEIQRTEQGDSAMYLCASSPHSNQPQHFGDGTRLSIL.

The chain carries TRBV5-5 and TRBJ2-7; 7 bases align to TRBD2. The CDR3 length is 16 residues. V lost 6 bases to trimming and J lost 0 bases; unmatched junction nucleotides: 12. Germline V lookup: CDR1 SGHKS, CDR2 YYEKEE (reference sequence). The CDR3 DNA reads TGTGCCAGCACCCCGTCTTGGGACTACGGCTCCTACGAGCAGTACTTC. It encodes CASTPSWDYGSYEQYF.

The J gene is TRBJ2-1, the V gene TRBV28; 11 bases fit TRBD2. This CDR3 is 18 amino acids long. CDR1 MDHEN and CDR2 SYDVKM come from the germline V gene. The ends lost 5 bases at V and 3 bases at J; junction bases unmatched: 12. The CDR3 sequence is CASSPSRYLAGGYNEQFF. As DNA, the CDR3 is TGTGCCAGCAGTCCAAGCCGATATCTAGCGGGAGGCTACAATGAGCAGTTCTTC.

This clone occurred a few times. The chain links TRBV5-1 to TRBJ1-1, with TRBD1 as a possible D gene (5 bases). Germline CDR1 and CDR2: SGHRS and YFSETQ. This CDR3 spans 15 amino acids. V was trimmed by 6 bases and J by 5 bases, leaving 20 bases between them. The CDR3 is CASTTLPGLGTEAFF. CDR3 DNA sequence: TGCGCCAGCACTACACTTCCGGGACTTGGAACTGAAGCTTTCTTT.

The chain joins TRBV19 to TRBJ2-3, with D possibly TRBD1 on 6 matching bases. Per the germline V gene, CDR1 is LNHDA and CDR2 is SQIVND (reference sequence). The CDR3 runs 14 residues. The germline V and J ends were trimmed by 4 bases and 4 bases, with 12 bases remaining between them. CDR3 DNA: TGTGCCAGTAGTAGAACAGGGAACCCAGATACGCAGTATTTT. Protein: CASSRTGNPDTQYF.

The chain employs TRBV19 and TRBJ1-2; tentative D call: TRBD1 (6 bases). This CDR3 contains 16 residues. CDR1 and CDR2 from the germline V gene are LNHDA and SQIVND (reference sequence). Between the trimmed V and J ends, which lost 6 bases and 4 bases, there was a span of 21 bases. CDR3 bases: TGTGCCAGTAGCCCGCACCGACCGGGACAATCCTATGGCTACACCTTC. Its translation is CASSPHRPGQSYGYTF.

The chain carries TRBV11-1 and TRBJ2-1; 9 bases agree with TRBD2. The ends lost 5 bases at V and 1 base at J; junction bases unmatched: 6. This CDR3 is 16 amino acids long. Per the germline V gene, CDR1 is SGHAT and CDR2 is FQDESV (reference sequence). This CDR3 is CASSPISGGSYNEQFF. DNA of the CDR3: TGTGCCAGCAGCCCCATTAGCGGGGGATCCTACAATGAGCAGTTCTTC. The full variable domain, with the rest looked up from reference TRBV11-1 and TRBJ2-1, is EAEVAQSPRYKITEKSQAVAFWCDPISGHATLYWYRQILGQGPELLVQFQDESVVDDSQLPKDRFSAERLKGVDSTLKIQPAELGDSAMYLCASSPISGGSYNEQFFGPGTRLTVL.

In its sample, this clone was seen once. The V call is TRBV4-1, the J call TRBJ1-4; no clear D. Deletions cut 4 bases from V and 11 bases from J, with 11 bases between. Germline V gives CDR1 MGHRA, CDR2 YSYEKL. The CDR3 runs to 12 residues. CDR3 in amino acids: CASSPPVGKLFF. The CDR3 DNA reads as TGCGCCAGCAGCCCTCCCGTGGGCAAACTGTTTTTT.

The rearrangement links TRBV28 to TRBJ2-7; 7 bases line up with TRBD2. V dropped 7 bases and J dropped 4; count of bases not matched to a gene: 7. CDR1 and CDR2 (germline): MDHEN, SYDVKM. The length of the CDR3 is 13 residues. CDR3 in DNA: TGTGCCAGCACTTTCGGGGGAGGGTACGAGCAGTACTTC. Translating it yields CASTFGGGYEQYF.

The V gene is TRBV6-5, the J gene TRBJ1-6; D call uncertain. The germline CDR1 and CDR2 sequences are MNHEY and SVGAGI. Trimming shortened V by 2 bases and J by 10 bases, and 9 bases separated the two germline ends. This CDR3 is 13 amino acids long. For the CDR3, the DNA is TGTGCCAGCAGTTACCGAGCGGGATCACCCCTCCACTTT. Amino acids: CASSYRAGSPLHF.